The 17 T cell receptor beta chains reported below all come from one sample, sequenced in a study of CD8 T cells in Susac syndrome (dated by TCRdb to about 2019). The library was built by means of the immunoSEQ multiplex PCR assay. RNA was extracted using the RNeasy kit, and roughly 0.5 to 1 microgram was reverse transcribed with random hexamers. TCRdb passed the public sequencing reads through fastp at Q25 and MiXCR, retaining productive beta sequences. Every distinct CDR3 protein forms one entry, paired with its most common genes and DNA. The sample table records some 120,000 distinct CDR3 sequences; about 93% of these occur just once. The top ten clonotypes cover roughly 0.08% of the sample. The sequencing sample was made of CD4+ T cells from PBMCs. The receptors shown here come from a human donor in good health.

The genes are TRBV15 and TRBJ1-4; D is unresolved. Trimming shortened V by 1 base and J by 8 bases, and 8 bases separated the two germline ends. The germline V gene has CDR1 LNHNV and CDR2 YYDKDF (reference sequence). The CDR3 totals 13 residues. CDR3 nucleotides: TGTGCCACCAGCAGAGCGCCCTTCGAAAAACTGTTTTTT. Its protein is CATSRAPFEKLFF.

In this sample, this clonotype turned up once. The chain carries TRBV19 and TRBJ2-1; TRBD2 matches 13 bases. The germline V gene encodes CDR1 LNHDA and CDR2 SQIVND (reference sequence). The CDR3 spans 13 residues. V lost 7 bases to trimming and J lost 9 bases; unmatched junction nucleotides: 3. The CDR3 protein is CASTLAGGSEQFF. CDR3 nucleotides: TGTGCCAGTACACTAGCGGGAGGGTCTGAGCAGTTCTTC.

The V gene is TRBV12-3 or TRBV12-4, the J gene TRBJ1-5; tentatively, D is TRBD1 (5 bases). The CDR3 has 14 residues. Trimming took off 6 bases at V and 3 bases at J, with 12 bases between the two ends. The CDR3 reads CASSLGGDNQPQHF. The CDR3 DNA is TGTGCCAGCAGCCTGGGGGGTGACAATCAGCCCCAGCATTTT.

V is TRBV10-3 and J is TRBJ2-7; TRBD1 matches at 8 bases. The CDR3 extends over 16 amino acids. CDR1 ENHRY and CDR2 SYGVKD come from the germline V gene. The J segment lost 0 bases and the V segment lost 0 bases, leaving 4 bases of the junction unmatched. In DNA form, the CDR3 reads TGTGCCATCAGTGAGTCGACAGGGGACAGCTCCTACGAGCAGTACTTC. Protein sequence: CAISESTGDSSYEQYF.

The rearrangement links TRBV20-1 to TRBJ1-1, with 7 positions matching TRBD1. V was pared by 6 bases and J by 3 bases, with 10 bases of the junction left unmatched. The germline gives CDR1 DFQATT, CDR2 SNEGSKA (reference sequence). CDR3 length: 14 residues. This chain's CDR3 is CSANRQGEDTEAFF. In nucleotides, the CDR3 is TGCAGTGCAAATCGACAGGGTGAGGACACTGAAGCTTTCTTT.

The rearrangement joins TRBV19 to TRBJ1-1, with D unclear. The CDR3 has 12 amino acids. CDR1 LNHDA and CDR2 SQIVND come from the germline V gene (reference sequence). The V end was cut by 3 bases, the J end by 6 bases, with 8 bases between. The CDR3, as DNA: TGTGCCAGTAGTATGAGGGCTGCTGAAGCTTTCTTT. Its protein product is CASSMRAAEAFF.

The chain employs TRBV12-3 or TRBV12-4 and TRBJ2-1; 8 bases agree with TRBD1. Trimming removed 5 bases from V and 6 bases from J; junction bases left unmatched: 9. The CDR3 is 15 amino acids. Written as DNA, the CDR3 is TGTGCCAGCAGTACTACAGGGGGGATAGGCAATGAGCAGTTCTTC. This codes for CASSTTGGIGNEQFF.

This chain connects TRBV29-1 to TRBJ1-3, with D unresolved. Germline V gene sequence: CDR1 SQVTM, CDR2 ANQGSEA. The CDR3 consists of 14 residues. The V end lost 7 bases, the J end lost 0 bases, and 13 bases lay between the germline ends. The CDR3 protein is CSARTRASGNTIYF. The CDR3 region has the DNA TGCAGCGCTCGGACCCGAGCCTCTGGAAACACCATATATTTT.

The rearrangement links TRBV2 to TRBJ2-3, with no clear D. V dropped 11 bases and J dropped 2 bases, with 17 bases sitting between them. The germline gives CDR1 SNHLY, CDR2 FYNNEI. CDR3 length: 14 amino acids. CDR3 amino acids: CAGQTATTTDTQYF. The CDR3 region has the DNA TGTGCCGGCCAGACTGCAACAACCACAGATACGCAGTATTTT.

The rearrangement uses TRBV29-1 and TRBJ2-5; TRBD2 agrees at 8 bases. This CDR3 is built from 13 residues. V lost 3 bases, J lost 5 bases, and 5 bases stayed unmatched. The V gene's germline CDR1 is SQVTM and CDR2 ANQGSEA. CDR3 residues: CSVDGGGLETQYF. CDR3 sequence (DNA): TGCAGCGTTGACGGCGGGGGGCTGGAGACCCAGTACTTC.

This rearrangement joins TRBV12-3 or TRBV12-4 to TRBJ1-2; D remains ambiguous. There are 11 residues in the CDR3. V was pared by 3 bases and J by 6 bases, with 5 bases between. CDR3 loop: CASSLGNGYTF. The CDR3 region has the DNA TGTGCCAGCAGTTTGGGGAATGGCTACACCTTC.

The rearrangement joins TRBV2 to TRBJ2-6; 11 bases line up with TRBD1. Trimming took 6 bases from V and 2 from J; bases not matched to a gene: 0. Germline V gene lookup returns CDR1 SNHLY and CDR2 FYNNEI. There are 15 residues in the CDR3. CDR3 in amino acids: CASRGQGAGANVLTF. The DNA for the CDR3 is TGTGCCAGCAGGGGACAGGGGGCTGGGGCCAACGTCCTGACTTTC.

The gene calls are TRBV3-1 and TRBJ2-7; D gene uncertain. V was shortened by 3 bases and J by 1 base, with 10 bases between the two germline ends. The germline gives CDR1 LGHDT, CDR2 YNNKEL (reference sequence). This CDR3 has 14 residues. The CDR3 DNA reads as TGTGCCAGCAGCCATCAGTCCGAGTCCTACGAGCAGTACTTC. Translated, it gives CASSHQSESYEQYF.

The rearrangement links TRBV4-1 to TRBJ1-2; D perhaps matches TRBD1 (5 bases). Trimming took off 2 bases at V and 5 bases at J, with 12 bases between the two ends. There are 14 residues in the CDR3. Germline assignment: CDR1 MGHRA and CDR2 YSYEKL. CDR3 protein: CASSQRLGPYGYTF. The CDR3 nucleotides read TGCGCCAGCAGCCAACGTTTGGGACCGTATGGCTACACCTTC.

The DNA for the CDR3 is TGCGCCAGCAGCTCGGACGGATCCTACGAGCAGTACTTC. Translation: CASSSDGSYEQYF. The chain uses TRBV5-1 and TRBJ2-7, with no clear D. Germline CDR1 reads SGHRS; CDR2 reads YFSETQ. Trimming left V 3 bases short and J 1 base short, with 8 bases between. The CDR3 loop spans 13 amino acids.

This clonotype was found once. This rearrangement joins TRBV2 to TRBJ2-3; D possibly corresponds to TRBD2 (5 bases). CDR1 and CDR2 from the germline V gene are SNHLY and FYNNEI. CDR3 size: 14 residues. Deletions cut 6 bases from V and 1 base from J, with 11 bases between. CDR3 residues: CASSAQRGTDTQYF. CDR3 nucleotide sequence: TGTGCCAGCAGCGCCCAGAGGGGCACAGATACGCAGTATTTT.

The V and J genes are TRBV23-1 and TRBJ2-3; 8 bases line up with TRBD1. TRBV23-1 is noted as an ORF with a role that remains uncertain. Unmatched junction bases numbered 12, after V lost 3 bases and J lost 4 bases. The CDR3 consists of 17 residues. The CDR3 region is CASSHPKDRADPDTQYF. The CDR3 bases are TGCGCCAGCAGTCACCCGAAGGACAGGGCTGATCCAGATACGCAGTATTTT.